This T cell receptor (beta chain) appears in the sequencing data of a study of human T cells and chemical hapten exposure. Stated time point: pre-sensitization, week 0. Indicated treatment: therapeutic diphenylcyclopropenone sensitization with weekly scalp DPC. A single record per CDR3 protein comes from TCRdb applying MiXCR to the RACE reads. The sample contains a few hundred thousand distinct CDR3 sequences, about 5% of which appear only once. This clonotype was recorded a few times. The germline V gene encodes CDR1 MNHEY and CDR2 SVGAGI. CDR3 length equals 14 residues. Trimming shortened V by 2 bases and J by 7 bases, and 15 bases separated the two germline ends.

The chain combines TRBV6-5 with TRBJ2-7; D is uncertain. This TCR derives from a woman aged 18-29 years with alopecia areata. Some clones in this sample may be carry-over from other donors' samples. Sequenced here: whole blood, sampled in connection with sensitization to the hapten diphenylcyclopropenone (DPC). The CDR3 DNA follows: TGTGCCAGCAGTTACGGGCAGCTAGGCGGAGAGCAGTACTTC. Residues: CASSYGQLGGEQYF.